This T cell receptor beta chain was recorded in a study of control samples from healthy donors and cancer patients. The CDR3 contains 12 residues. CDR1 is MNHEY, CDR2 SMNVEV, per germline (reference sequence). The ends were cut back, 6 bases at V and 4 bases at J, with 10 bases in the middle. The data were produced by immunoSEQ multiplex PCR, yet TCRdb's version contains in-frame clones alone and is incomplete. The table includes 130,000 or so clones, roughly 89% detected once. This clone was detected only once. Material: PBMCs. V gene TRBV27 combines with J gene TRBJ2-7, with no clear D. The sequence was obtained from a man aged 45-65 years with head and neck cancer. The CDR3 coding sequence is TGTGCCAGCAGGGGTGTAGGGTACGAGCAGTACTTC. It codes for CASRGVGYEQYF.